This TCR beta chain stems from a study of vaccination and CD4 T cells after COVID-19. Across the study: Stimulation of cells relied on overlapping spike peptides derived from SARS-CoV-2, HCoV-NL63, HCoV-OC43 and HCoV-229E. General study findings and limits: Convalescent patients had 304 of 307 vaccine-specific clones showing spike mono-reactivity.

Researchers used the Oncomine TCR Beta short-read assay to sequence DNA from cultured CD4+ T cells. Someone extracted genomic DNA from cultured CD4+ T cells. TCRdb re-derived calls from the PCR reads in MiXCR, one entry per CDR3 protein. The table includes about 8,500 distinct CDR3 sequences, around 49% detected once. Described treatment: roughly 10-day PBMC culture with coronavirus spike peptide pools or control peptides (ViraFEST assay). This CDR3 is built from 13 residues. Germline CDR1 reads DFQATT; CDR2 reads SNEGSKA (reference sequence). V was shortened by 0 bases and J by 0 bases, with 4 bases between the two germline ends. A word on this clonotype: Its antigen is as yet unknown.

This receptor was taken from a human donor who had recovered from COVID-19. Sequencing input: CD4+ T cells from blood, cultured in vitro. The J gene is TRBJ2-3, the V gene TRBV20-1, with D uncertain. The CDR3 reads CSARDPSTDTQYF. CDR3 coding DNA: TGCAGTGCTAGAGACCCGAGCACAGATACGCAGTATTTT.